Included here is one T cell receptor beta chain sequence, with context. Method: immunoSEQ multiplex PCR; TCRdb's copy keeps in-frame clones and lacks some. The sample consists of tens of thousands of clones, 65% to 90% of them appearing once. CDR3 length: 16 residues. The germline CDR1 and CDR2 sequences are MDHEN and SYDVKM. V was pared by 4 bases and J by 4 bases, with 11 bases of the junction left unmatched. The source of the sample is a study of radiation and T cells in renal cell carcinoma. At the level of the study: Nephrectomy followed 15 Gy stereotactic body radiation by 4 weeks.

Stated time point: blood 2 weeks post-SBRT. The treatment denotes: 15 Gy SBRT to primary tumor, nephrectomy 4 weeks later. The sequence was obtained from a woman aged 50 to 60 with renal cell carcinoma. Material: blood, obtained from a patient whose treatment included radiotherapy and nephrectomy. The chain combines TRBV28 with TRBJ2-3, with 7 nucleotides matching TRBD1. The CDR3: CASSSPGVTGPDTQYF. Here the CDR3 DNA reads TGTGCCAGCAGTTCCCCTGGGGTGACAGGGCCAGATACGCAGTATTTT.